This passage covers 23 T cell receptor beta chains from one sample sequenced in a study of blood T cell repertoires in COVID-19. Generated by immunoSEQ multiplex PCR, the TCRdb table keeps only in-frame clones and is missing some. Of some 300,000 clones listed, around 89% are singletons. The material sequenced was peripheral blood. The receptors derive from a woman aged 45-65 years with COVID-19, enrolled during active disease.

The J gene is TRBJ2-7, the V gene TRBV11-2, with TRBD2 matching over 9 bases. Germline V gene data show CDR1 as SGHAT and CDR2 as FQNNGV. CDR3 length equals 13 residues. Trimming took 3 bases from V and 4 from J; bases not matched to a gene: 1. CDR3 residues: CASSLRGGYEQYF. CDR3 in DNA: TGTGCCAGCAGCTTGCGGGGGGGGTACGAGCAGTACTTC.

This clone occurred a few times. This sequence joins TRBV24-1 and TRBJ2-7; D may be TRBD2 (5 bases). This CDR3 contains 12 residues. Germline lookup yields CDR1 KGHDR and CDR2 SFDVKD. V was pared by 3 bases and J by 5 bases, with 7 bases between. CDR3 nucleotides: TGTGCCACCAGTGATCAGACTAACGAGCAGTACTTC. Protein: CATSDQTNEQYF.

A few counts support this clone. The V and J genes are TRBV5-6 and TRBJ1-2, with TRBD1 matching 10 bases. Unmatched junction bases numbered 2, after V lost 3 bases and J lost 6 bases. CDR1 and CDR2 (germline): SGHDT, YYEEEE. This CDR3 contains 13 residues. CDR3 DNA sequence: TGTGCCAGCAGCTCCGACAGGGGGCATGGCTACACCTTC. It translates to CASSSDRGHGYTF. Full variable domain (remainder filled in from reference TRBV5-6 and TRBJ1-2): DAGVTQSPTHLIKTRGQQVTLRCSPKSGHDTVSWYQQALGQGPQFIFQYYEEEERQRGNFPDRFSGHQFPNYSSELNVNALLLGDSALYLCASSSDRGHGYTFGSGTRLTVV.

The chain has TRBV27 and TRBJ1-2, with a tentative D call TRBD1 (6 bases). V gave up 6 bases and J gave up 0 bases, with 11 bases separating them. This CDR3 region has 14 residues. CDR1 is MNHEY, CDR2 SMNVEV, per germline (reference sequence). The CDR3 loop reads CASSSGGANYGYTF. The DNA of the CDR3 is TGTGCCAGCAGCTCGGGGGGCGCTAACTATGGCTACACCTTC.

This chain joins TRBV11-1 and TRBJ1-1; no definite D call. The CDR3 is made up of 13 amino acids. V lost 0 bases and J 1 base, leaving 3 bases between the germline ends. The germline V gene encodes CDR1 SGHAT and CDR2 FQDESV (reference sequence). The CDR3 coding sequence is TGTGCCAGCAGCTTAGCGAGGAACACTGAAGCTTTCTTT. Its protein is CASSLARNTEAFF.

The chain carries TRBV4-1 and TRBJ1-1; D may be TRBD1 (6 bases). The V end was cut by 0 bases, the J end by 1 base, with 18 bases between. This CDR3 is 18 amino acids long. The germline gives CDR1 MGHRA, CDR2 YSYEKL. In nucleotides, the CDR3 is TGCGCCAGCAGCCAAGAGGTCGGGCTGACAGGCCCGAACACTGAAGCTTTCTTT. This codes for CASSQEVGLTGPNTEAFF.

This clone was detected once. V usage is TRBV20-1 and J usage is TRBJ2-3, with D tentatively TRBD2 (5 bases). The CDR3 loop spans 10 amino acids. In germline, CDR1 is DFQATT, CDR2 SNEGSKA (reference sequence). DNA of the CDR3: TGCAGCCTGGACTCAGATACGCAGTATTTT. Protein sequence: CSLDSDTQYF.

CDR3 region: CASSPRARVGYGYTF. The DNA of the CDR3 is TGTGCCAGCAGCCCTAGGGCCAGGGTTGGGTATGGCTACACCTTC. The V call is TRBV7-2, the J call TRBJ1-2; possibly TRBD1 for D (5 bases). Trimming took off 5 bases at V and 5 bases at J, with 18 bases between the two ends. The germline V gene encodes CDR1 SGHTA and CDR2 FQGNSA. CDR3 length equals 15 residues. Full variable domain (rest looked up from reference TRBV7-2 and TRBJ1-2): GAGVSQSPSNKVTEKGKDVELRCDPISGHTALYWYRQSLGQGLEFLIYFQGNSAPDKSGLPSDRFSAERTGGSVSTLTIQRTQQEDSAVYLCASSPRARVGYGYTFGSGTRLTVV.

V usage is TRBV18 and J usage is TRBJ2-7; 10 bases align to TRBD2. The V gene's germline CDR1 is KGHSH and CDR2 LQKENI. V was clipped by 3 bases and J by 3 bases; unmatched bases: 11. This CDR3 is 17 amino acids long. CDR3 bases: TGTGCCAGCTCACCCCCGGGCTTCTCTAGCGGGAGCTACGAGCAGTACTTC. Translating gives CASSPPGFSSGSYEQYF.

The chain combines TRBV3-1 (or the pseudogene TRBV3-2) with TRBJ2-7; 10 bases agree with TRBD2. This CDR3 is 14 amino acids long. The germline V gene encodes CDR1 LGHDT and CDR2 YNNKEL (reference sequence). V trimming: 3 bases; J trimming: 6 bases; junction bases outside the gene matches: 5. In nucleotides, the CDR3 is TGTGCCAGCAGCCACACGGGACTAGCGAGCGAGCAGTACTTC. Translated: CASSHTGLASEQYF.

V gene TRBV2 combines with J gene TRBJ2-7, with TRBD2 matching over 15 bases. Germline loops: CDR1 SNHLY, CDR2 FYNNEI. Trimming at V came to 4 bases and at J to 2 bases, leaving 0 bases not matched to a gene. The CDR3 is 15 residues long. CDR3 loop: CASSGTSGRAYEQYF. As DNA, the CDR3 is TGTGCCAGCAGTGGGACTAGCGGGAGGGCCTACGAGCAGTACTTC.

The chain carries TRBV7-2 and TRBJ2-2; D may be TRBD2 (6 bases). CDR3 length: 15 residues. The V end was cut by 5 bases, the J end by 5 bases, with 15 bases between. Germline loops: CDR1 SGHTA, CDR2 FQGNSA. CDR3 residues: CASSASGGATGELFF. CDR3 bases: TGTGCCAGCAGCGCCAGCGGAGGGGCGACCGGGGAGCTGTTTTTT.

The V and J genes are TRBV5-4 and TRBJ2-5, with D perhaps matching TRBD2 (6 bases). From germline, CDR1 is SGHNT and CDR2 YYREEE (reference sequence). This CDR3 has 15 residues. The V gene lost 4 bases and the J gene lost 5 bases, with 18 bases spanning the gap. CDR3 in DNA: TGTGCCAGCAGCACCTTAGCGGCACCGGGGGAGACCCAGTACTTC. Translated: CASSTLAAPGETQYF.

The chain uses TRBV6-6 and TRBJ2-3; TRBD2 aligns across 11 bases. The CDR3 loop spans 16 amino acids. Trimming at V came to 7 bases and at J to 4 bases, leaving 10 bases not matched to a gene. Germline V gene data show CDR1 as MNHNY and CDR2 as SVGAGI (reference sequence). CDR3 sequence: CASKERASGRPDTQYF. In DNA form, the CDR3 reads TGTGCCAGCAAAGAACGGGCTAGCGGGAGGCCAGATACGCAGTATTTT.

The rearrangement uses TRBV6-1 and TRBJ1-6; D unresolved. Germline V gene data show CDR1 as MNHNS and CDR2 as SASEGT. This CDR3 comprises 16 residues. Trimming shortened V by 0 bases and J by 2 bases, and 8 bases separated the two germline ends. The CDR3 is CASSEAASAYNSPLHF. CDR3 sequence (DNA): TGTGCCAGCAGTGAAGCTGCCAGCGCCTATAATTCACCCCTCCACTTT.

The chain links TRBV5-1 to TRBJ1-1; TRBD1 matches at 10 bases. CDR1 SGHRS and CDR2 YFSETQ come from the germline V gene. J lost 6 bases, V lost 4 bases, and 6 bases had no gene match. The CDR3 totals 14 residues. The CDR3 DNA is TGCGCCAGCAGCCGACGACAGGGGGCATCTGAAGCTTTCTTT. It yields the protein CASSRRQGASEAFF.

This clone was counted once. The chain links TRBV7-9 to TRBJ2-5; the D is unclear. The germline V gene encodes CDR1 SEHNR and CDR2 FQNEAQ (reference sequence). The germline V and J ends were trimmed by 5 bases and 3 bases, with 16 bases remaining between them. The CDR3 length is 15 residues. The CDR3 spells CASSPDGRSKETQYF. DNA for the CDR3: TGTGCCAGCAGCCCTGATGGCAGGTCTAAAGAGACCCAGTACTTC. The entire variable domain, with the rest obtained from reference TRBV7-9 and TRBJ2-5, is as follows: DTGVSQNPRHKITKRGQNVTFRCDPISEHNRLYWYRQTLGQGPEFLTYFQNEAQLEKSRLLSDRFSAERPKGSFSTLEIQRTEQGDSAMYLCASSPDGRSKETQYFGPGTRLLVL.

This chain connects TRBV6-2 or TRBV6-3 to TRBJ1-1; D may be TRBD1 (5 bases). CDR1 MNHEY and CDR2 SVGEGT come from the germline V gene. V lost 2 bases, J lost 5 bases, and 12 bases lay in between. The CDR3 is 14 residues long. The CDR3 loop reads CASSYTGGETEAFF. The CDR3 DNA reads as TGTGCCAGCAGTTACACGGGGGGAGAGACTGAAGCTTTCTTT.

This clone was recorded a few times. The chain is built from TRBV18 and TRBJ2-5; D is unclear. CDR3 length equals 14 residues. Germline V gene lookup returns CDR1 KGHSH and CDR2 LQKENI. Trimming shortened V by 1 base and J by 3 bases, and 9 bases separated the two germline ends. The CDR3 region is CASSPLITKETQYF. The CDR3, as DNA: TGTGCCAGCTCACCACTCATTACTAAAGAGACCCAGTACTTC.

J is TRBJ2-7 and V is TRBV10-3, with 7 bases that match TRBD1. After removal of 6 bases from V and 4 bases from J, the junction contained 0 bases not matched to a gene. Germline V gives CDR1 ENHRY, CDR2 SYGVKD. This CDR3 region has 11 residues. Written as DNA, the CDR3 is TGTGCCATCAGACAGGGGTACGAGCAGTACTTC. Its translation: CAIRQGYEQYF.

This chain joins TRBV2 and TRBJ2-7, with TRBD2 matching over 8 bases. Losses at the gene ends were 6 bases for V and 0 bases for J; bases not matched to a gene: 4. From germline, CDR1 is SNHLY and CDR2 FYNNEI. CDR3 length equals 14 residues. As DNA, the CDR3 is TGTGCCAGCAGCGGTAGCGGGAACTCCTACGAGCAGTACTTC. It encodes CASSGSGNSYEQYF.

The count of this clone is one. V and J are TRBV19 and TRBJ1-2, with 8 bases aligning to TRBD1. The CDR3 totals 14 residues. After removal of 6 bases from V and 7 bases from J, the junction contained 10 bases not matched to a gene. Germline V gene data show CDR1 as LNHDA and CDR2 as SQIVND (reference sequence). In DNA, the CDR3 is TGTGCCAGTAGCTGGGGACAGGAAGGATTTGGCTACACCTTC. Residues: CASSWGQEGFGYTF. Full variable domain (remainder filled in from reference TRBV19 and TRBJ1-2): DGGITQSPKYLFRKEGQNVTLSCEQNLNHDAMYWYRQDPGQGLRLIYYSQIVNDFQKGDIAEGYSVSREKKESFPLTVTSAQKNPTAFYLCASSWGQEGFGYTFGSGTRLTVV.

This chain links TRBV7-8 with TRBJ1-5; D ambiguous. The V end lost 1 base, the J end lost 6 bases, and 13 bases lay between the germline ends. The CDR3 has 15 amino acids. Germline V gene lookup returns CDR1 SGHVS and CDR2 FQNEAQ. The CDR3 region is CASSLVEGIGQPQHF. The CDR3 DNA sequence: TGTGCCAGCAGCTTAGTTGAGGGAATAGGTCAGCCCCAGCATTTT.